Shown below are 3 T cell receptor beta chains from a single sample sequenced in a study of blood T cell repertoires in COVID-19. TCRdb keeps only in-frame clones here, not all; method: immunoSEQ multiplex PCR. This table has around 140,000 clones, around 86% appearing once. The specimen sequenced was peripheral blood. Receptor source: a man aged 50-59 years with active COVID-19.

The CDR3 spells CASSRRAGGEVNTQYF. The CDR3, as DNA: TGTGCCAGTAGTAGGCGCGCGGGGGGAGAGGTGAATACGCAGTATTTT. The gene calls are TRBV19 and TRBJ2-3, with 8 bases fitting TRBD2. With V trimmed by 4 bases and J by 7 bases, 13 bases remained unmatched. The CDR3 loop spans 16 amino acids. CDR1 and CDR2 (germline): LNHDA, SQIVND (reference sequence).

This clone appeared a single time. The V and J genes are TRBV5-6 and TRBJ2-5; D gene uncertain. V was clipped by 4 bases and J by 4 bases, with 14 bases between them. In germline, CDR1 is SGHDT, CDR2 YYEEEE. The CDR3 consists of 14 residues. The CDR3 loop reads CASSPTPVRETQYF. The CDR3 DNA reads TGTGCCAGCAGCCCTACCCCCGTTCGAGAGACCCAGTACTTC.

The rearrangement joins TRBV19 to TRBJ1-5; D is possibly TRBD1 (5 bases). This CDR3 has 15 residues. Germline lookup yields CDR1 LNHDA and CDR2 SQIVND (reference sequence). Trimming left V 4 bases short and J 4 bases short, with 14 bases between. The CDR3 protein is CASSRSSSGNQPQHF. The CDR3 region has the DNA TGTGCCAGTAGTAGGAGTAGCTCAGGGAATCAGCCCCAGCATTTT.